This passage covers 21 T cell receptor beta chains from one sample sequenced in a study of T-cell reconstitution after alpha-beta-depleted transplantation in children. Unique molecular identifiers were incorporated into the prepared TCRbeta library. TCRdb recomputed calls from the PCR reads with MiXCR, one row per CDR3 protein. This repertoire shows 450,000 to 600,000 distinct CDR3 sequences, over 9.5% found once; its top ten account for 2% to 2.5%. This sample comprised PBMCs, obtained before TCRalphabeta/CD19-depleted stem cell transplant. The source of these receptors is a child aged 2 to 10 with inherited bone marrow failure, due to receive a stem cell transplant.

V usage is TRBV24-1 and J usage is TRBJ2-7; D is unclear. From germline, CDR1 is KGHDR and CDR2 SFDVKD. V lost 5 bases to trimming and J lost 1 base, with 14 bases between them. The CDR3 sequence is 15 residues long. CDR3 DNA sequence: TGTGCCACCAGTGCTGCCTCCCCTGATTCCTACGAGCAGTACTTC. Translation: CATSAASPDSYEQYF.

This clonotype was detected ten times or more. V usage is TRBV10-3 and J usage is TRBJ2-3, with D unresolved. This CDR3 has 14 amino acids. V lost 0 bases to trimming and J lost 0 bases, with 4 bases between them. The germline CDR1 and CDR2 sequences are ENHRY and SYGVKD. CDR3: CAISESSSTDTQYF. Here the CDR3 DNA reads TGTGCCATCAGTGAGTCGAGTAGCACAGATACGCAGTATTTT.

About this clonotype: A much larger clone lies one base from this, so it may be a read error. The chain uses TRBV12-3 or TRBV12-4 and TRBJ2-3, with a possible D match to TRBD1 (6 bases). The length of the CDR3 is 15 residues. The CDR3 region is CAGSPQGTSTDTQYF. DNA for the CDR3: TGTGCCGGCAGTCCACAGGGTACTAGCACAGATACGCAGTATTTT.

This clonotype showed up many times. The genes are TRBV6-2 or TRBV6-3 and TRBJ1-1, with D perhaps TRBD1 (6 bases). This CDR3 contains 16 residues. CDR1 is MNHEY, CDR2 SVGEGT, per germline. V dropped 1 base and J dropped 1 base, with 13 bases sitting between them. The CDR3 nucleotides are TGTGCCAGCAGTTACTTGGGCGGGGGCGCGAACACTGAAGCTTTCTTT. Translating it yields CASSYLGGGANTEAFF.

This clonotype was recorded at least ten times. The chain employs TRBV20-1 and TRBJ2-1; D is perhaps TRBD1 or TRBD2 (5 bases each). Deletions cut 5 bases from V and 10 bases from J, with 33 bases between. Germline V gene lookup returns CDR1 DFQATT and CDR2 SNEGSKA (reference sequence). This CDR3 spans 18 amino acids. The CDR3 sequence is CSAEGRSSQVSSWGEQFF. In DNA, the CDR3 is TGCAGTGCTGAGGGACGTAGTAGCCAAGTGTCTTCCTGGGGGGAGCAGTTCTTC.

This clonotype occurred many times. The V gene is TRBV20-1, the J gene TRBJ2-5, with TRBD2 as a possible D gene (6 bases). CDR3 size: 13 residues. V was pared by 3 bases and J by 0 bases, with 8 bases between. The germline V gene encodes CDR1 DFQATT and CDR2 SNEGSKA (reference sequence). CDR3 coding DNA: TGCAGTGCTAGGGGGACTTACCAAGAGACCCAGTACTTC. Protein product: CSARGTYQETQYF.

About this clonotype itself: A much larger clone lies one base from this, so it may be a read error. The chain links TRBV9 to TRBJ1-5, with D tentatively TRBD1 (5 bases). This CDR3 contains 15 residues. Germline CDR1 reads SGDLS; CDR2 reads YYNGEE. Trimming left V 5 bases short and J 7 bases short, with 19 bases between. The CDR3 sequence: CASRVWSGEGQPQHF. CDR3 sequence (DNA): TGTGCCAGCAGGGTGTGGTCAGGAGAGGGGCAGCCCCAGCATTTT.

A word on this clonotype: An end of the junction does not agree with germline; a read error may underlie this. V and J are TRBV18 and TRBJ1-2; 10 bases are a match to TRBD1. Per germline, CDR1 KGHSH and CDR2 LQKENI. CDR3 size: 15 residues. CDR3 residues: CAGSLRQGANYGYTF. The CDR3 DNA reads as TGTGCCGGCTCACTACGACAGGGGGCGAACTATGGCTACACCTTC.

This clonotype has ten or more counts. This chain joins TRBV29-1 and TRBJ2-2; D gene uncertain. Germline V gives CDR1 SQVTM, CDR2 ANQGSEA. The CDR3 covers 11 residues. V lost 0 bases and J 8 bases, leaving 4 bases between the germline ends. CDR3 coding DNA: TGCAGCGTTGAAGAACAGGGGGAGCTGTTTTTT. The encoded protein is CSVEEQGELFF.

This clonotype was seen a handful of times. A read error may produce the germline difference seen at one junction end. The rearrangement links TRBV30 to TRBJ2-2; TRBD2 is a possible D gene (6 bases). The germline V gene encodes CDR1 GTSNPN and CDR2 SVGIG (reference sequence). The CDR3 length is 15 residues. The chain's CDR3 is CAWRPGRFNTGELFF. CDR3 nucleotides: TGTGCCTGGAGGCCAGGGAGGTTTAACACCGGTGAGCTGTTTTTT.

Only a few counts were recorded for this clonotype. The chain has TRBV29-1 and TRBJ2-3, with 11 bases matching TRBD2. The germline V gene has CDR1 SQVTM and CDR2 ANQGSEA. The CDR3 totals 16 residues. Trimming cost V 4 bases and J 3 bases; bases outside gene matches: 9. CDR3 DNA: TGCAGCGTTGGAGTAGCGGGAGGGCCTACGACAGATACGCAGTATTTT. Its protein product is CSVGVAGGPTTDTQYF.

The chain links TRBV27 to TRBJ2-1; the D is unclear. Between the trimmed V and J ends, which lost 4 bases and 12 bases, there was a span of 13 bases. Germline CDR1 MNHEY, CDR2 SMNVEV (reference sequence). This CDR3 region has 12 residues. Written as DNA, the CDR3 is TGTGCCAGCAGTTCGCGACTGGGAAGGCAGTTCTTC. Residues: CASSSRLGRQFF.

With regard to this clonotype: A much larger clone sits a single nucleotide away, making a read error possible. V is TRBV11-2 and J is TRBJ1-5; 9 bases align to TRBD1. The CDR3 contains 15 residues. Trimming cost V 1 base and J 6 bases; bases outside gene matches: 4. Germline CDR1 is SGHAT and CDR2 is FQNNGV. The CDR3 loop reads CASSLGTGASQPQHF. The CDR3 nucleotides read TGTGCCAGCAGCTTAGGGACAGGGGCGAGTCAGCCCCAGCATTTT.

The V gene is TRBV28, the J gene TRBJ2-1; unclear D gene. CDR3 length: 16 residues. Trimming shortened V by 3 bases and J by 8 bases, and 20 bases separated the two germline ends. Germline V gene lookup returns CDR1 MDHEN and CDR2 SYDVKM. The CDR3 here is CASSFPPGSRSDEQFF. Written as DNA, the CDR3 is TGTGCCAGCAGTTTCCCCCCAGGCTCTCGAAGCGATGAGCAGTTCTTC. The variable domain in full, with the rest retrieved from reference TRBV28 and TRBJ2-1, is DVKVTQSSRYLVKRTGEKVFLECVQDMDHENMFWYRQDPGLGLRLIYFSYDVKMKEKGDIPEGYSVSREKKERFSLILESASTNQTSMYLCASSFPPGSRSDEQFFGPGTRLTVL.

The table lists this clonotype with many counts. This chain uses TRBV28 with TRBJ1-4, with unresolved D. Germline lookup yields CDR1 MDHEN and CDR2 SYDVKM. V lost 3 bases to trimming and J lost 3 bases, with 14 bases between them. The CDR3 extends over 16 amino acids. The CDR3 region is CASSFRGNVANEKLFF. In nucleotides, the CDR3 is TGTGCCAGCAGTTTCCGGGGAAATGTGGCTAATGAAAAACTGTTTTTT. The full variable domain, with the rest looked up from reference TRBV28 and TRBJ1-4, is DVKVTQSSRYLVKRTGEKVFLECVQDMDHENMFWYRQDPGLGLRLIYFSYDVKMKEKGDIPEGYSVSREKKERFSLILESASTNQTSMYLCASSFRGNVANEKLFFGSGTQLSVL.

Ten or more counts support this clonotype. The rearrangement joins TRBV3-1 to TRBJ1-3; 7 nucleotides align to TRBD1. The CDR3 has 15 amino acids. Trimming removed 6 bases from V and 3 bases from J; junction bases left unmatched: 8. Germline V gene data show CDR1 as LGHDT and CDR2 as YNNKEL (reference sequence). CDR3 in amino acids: CASSRTQGGGNTIYF. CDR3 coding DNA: TGTGCCAGCAGTCGGACTCAGGGGGGTGGAAACACCATATATTTT.

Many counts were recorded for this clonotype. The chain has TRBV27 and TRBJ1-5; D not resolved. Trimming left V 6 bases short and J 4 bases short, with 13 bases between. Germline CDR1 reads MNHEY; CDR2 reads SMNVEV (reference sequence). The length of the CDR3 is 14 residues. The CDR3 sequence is CASSPYGLNQPQHF. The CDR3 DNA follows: TGTGCCAGCAGCCCTTATGGACTAAATCAGCCCCAGCATTTT.

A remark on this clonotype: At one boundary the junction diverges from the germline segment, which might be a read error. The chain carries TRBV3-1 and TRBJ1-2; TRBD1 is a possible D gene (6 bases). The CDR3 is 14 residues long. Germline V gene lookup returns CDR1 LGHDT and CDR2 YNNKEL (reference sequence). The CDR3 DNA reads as TGTGCCAGCAGCCAAGAGGGACACGGCTATCGCTACACCTTC. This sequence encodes CASSQEGHGYRYTF.

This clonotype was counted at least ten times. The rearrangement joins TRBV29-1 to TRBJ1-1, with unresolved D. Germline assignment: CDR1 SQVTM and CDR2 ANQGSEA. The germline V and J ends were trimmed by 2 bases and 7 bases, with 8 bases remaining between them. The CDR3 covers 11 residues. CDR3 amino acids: CSVERADEAFF. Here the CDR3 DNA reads TGCAGCGTTGAACGGGCAGATGAAGCTTTCTTT.

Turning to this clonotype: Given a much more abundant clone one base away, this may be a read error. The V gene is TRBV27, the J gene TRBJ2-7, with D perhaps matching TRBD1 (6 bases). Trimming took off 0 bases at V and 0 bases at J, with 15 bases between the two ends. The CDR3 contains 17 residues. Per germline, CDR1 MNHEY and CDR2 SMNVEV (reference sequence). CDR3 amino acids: CASSLSPTGWGSYEQYF. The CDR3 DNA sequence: TGTGCCAGCAGTTTATCCCCGACAGGATGGGGCTCCTACGAGCAGTACTTC.

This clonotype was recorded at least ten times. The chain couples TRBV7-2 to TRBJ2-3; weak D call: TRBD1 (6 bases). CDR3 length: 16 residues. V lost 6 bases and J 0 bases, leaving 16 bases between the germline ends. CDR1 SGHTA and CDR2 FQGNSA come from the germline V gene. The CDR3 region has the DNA TGTGCCAGCAGTAGACCTCCGGGACAAAGCACAGATACGCAGTATTTT. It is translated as CASSRPPGQSTDTQYF.